This TCR beta chain originates from a study of T cell repertoires in cytomegalovirus infection. The CDR3 spans 13 residues. Germline lookup yields CDR1 SGHTA and CDR2 FQGTGA. Between the trimmed V and J ends, which lost 0 bases and 14 bases, there was a span of 16 bases. TCRdb passed the reads through MiXCR, listing each CDR3 protein once. The sample records hundreds of thousands of distinct CDR3 sequences, around a sixth being singletons. The chain carries TRBV7-3 and TRBJ1-2; TRBD1 might be the D (5 bases). Sequenced input: PBMCs. The TCR was taken from a human donor in good health (CMV status not recorded). Some clones in this sample may be carry-over from other donors' samples. The CDR3 DNA is TGTGCCAGCAGCTTAACTCGTGGTCGGGGGTTTACCTTC. Its translation: CASSLTRGRGFTF. The whole variable domain, filled in from reference TRBV7-3 and TRBJ1-2, reads GAGVSQTPSNKVTEKGKYVELRCDPISGHTALYWYRQSLGQGPEFLIYFQGTGAADDSGLPNDRFFAVRPEGSVSTLKIQRTERGDSAVYLCASSLTRGRGFTFGSGTRLTVV.